Each of the 25 T cell receptor beta chains below was sequenced from the same sample in a study of regulatory dendritic cells for organ transplantation. Generated by immunoSEQ multiplex PCR, the TCRdb table keeps only in-frame clones and is missing some. This sample has about 12,000 clones, with just under 75% found just once. Their specific antigens are unknown. Allogeneic regulatory or mature dendritic cells were co-cultured for 4 to 6 days with CFSE-labeled sorted T cells at 1:10. Sequenced input: naive CD4+ T cells from blood cultured with regulatory dendritic cells. The subset denotes: CD45RA+ naive T cells. The source of these receptors is a human donor in good health.

The chain has TRBV29-1 and TRBJ1-3; no clear D. This CDR3 comprises 12 residues. The ends were cut back, 4 bases at V and 2 bases at J, with 6 bases in the middle. CDR1 and CDR2 (germline): SQVTM, ANQGSEA. The CDR3 region has the DNA TGCAGCGTTGGTTATACTGGAAACACCATATATTTT. Its translation is CSVGYTGNTIYF. The full variable domain, its missing parts supplied by reference TRBV29-1 and TRBJ1-3, is SAVISQKPSRDICQRGTSLTIQCQVDSQVTMMFWYRQQPGQSLTLIATANQGSEATYESGFVIDKFPISRPNLTFSTLTVSNMSPEDSSIYLCSVGYTGNTIYFGEGSWLTVV.

The chain recombines TRBV29-1 with TRBJ1-4; TRBD1 agrees at 12 bases. This CDR3 spans 15 amino acids. Germline values: CDR1 SQVTM, CDR2 ANQGSEA. Losses at the gene ends were 6 bases for V and 7 bases for J; bases not matched to a gene: 9. Here the CDR3 DNA reads TGCAGCGTCGTGGGACAGGGGGCGTCGGGTGAAAAACTGTTTTTT. The encoded protein is CSVVGQGASGEKLFF.

This chain links TRBV9 with TRBJ1-2; the D gene is possibly TRBD1 (5 bases). The CDR3 is 15 amino acids. Trimming shortened V by 3 bases and J by 6 bases, and 18 bases separated the two germline ends. CDR1 and CDR2 from the germline V gene are SGDLS and YYNGEE. The CDR3 spells CASSAQSVGGNGYTF. CDR3 sequence (DNA): TGTGCCAGCAGCGCCCAGAGTGTGGGGGGAAATGGCTACACCTTC.

The chain has TRBV2 and TRBJ1-4; 8 positions match TRBD1. CDR1 is SNHLY, CDR2 FYNNEI, per germline. J was trimmed by 6 bases and V by 5 bases; bases with no gene match: 11. The CDR3 length is 16 residues. This CDR3 reads CASSSRTTGADEKLFF. For the CDR3, the DNA is TGTGCCAGCAGTTCTCGCACGACAGGGGCCGATGAAAAACTGTTTTTT.

This clone was recorded a few times. CDR3 DNA sequence: TGTGCCAGCAGCGTAGCCGGACAGGGCTACACCGGGGAGCTGTTTTTT. Its translation: CASSVAGQGYTGELFF. The J gene is TRBJ2-2, the V gene TRBV9; 8 nucleotides match TRBD1. Looked up from germline, CDR1 is SGDLS and CDR2 is YYNGEE. This CDR3 is 16 amino acids long. J lost 3 bases, V lost 0 bases, and 4 bases had no gene match. Full variable domain (rest looked up from reference TRBV9 and TRBJ2-2): DSGVTQTPKHLITATGQRVTLRCSPRSGDLSVYWYQQSLDQGLQFLIQYYNGEERAKGNILERFSAQQFPDLHSELNLSSLELGDSALYFCASSVAGQGYTGELFFGEGSRLTVL.

The chain employs TRBV6-4 and TRBJ2-3; no clear D. The ends were cut back, 0 bases at V and 4 bases at J, with 8 bases in the middle. The CDR3 runs 14 residues. Germline V gene sequence: CDR1 MRHNA, CDR2 SNTAGT. The CDR3 DNA reads TGTGCCAGCAGTGACTCGAACAGCCCAGATACGCAGTATTTT. It encodes CASSDSNSPDTQYF.

This sequence joins TRBV18 and TRBJ2-7; D possibly corresponds to TRBD2 (7 bases). The ends were cut back, 7 bases at V and 2 bases at J, with 15 bases in the middle. In germline, CDR1 is KGHSH, CDR2 LQKENI. This CDR3 region has 14 residues. The CDR3 loop reads CASFEGGGPYEQYF. CDR3 coding DNA: TGTGCCAGCTTCGAGGGGGGGGGCCCCTACGAGCAGTACTTC. The full variable domain, completed using reference TRBV18 and TRBJ2-7, is NAGVMQNPRHLVRRRGQEARLRCSPMKGHSHVYWYRQLPEEGLKFMVYLQKENIIDESGMPKERFSAEFPKEGPSILRIQQVVRGDSAAYFCASFEGGGPYEQYFGPGTRLTVT.

J is TRBJ2-5 and V is TRBV6-1; possible D gene TRBD1, 6 bases. Germline CDR1 MNHNS, CDR2 SASEGT. The CDR3 loop spans 14 amino acids. V dropped 1 base and J dropped 4 bases, with 10 bases sitting between them. The CDR3 protein is CASSEDRAPETQYF. DNA of the CDR3: TGTGCCAGCAGTGAAGACAGGGCGCCAGAGACCCAGTACTTC.

In its sample, this clone was seen once. The chain couples TRBV29-1 to TRBJ2-3; 9 nucleotides align to TRBD1. Unmatched junction bases numbered 7, after V lost 7 bases and J lost 2 bases. The CDR3 runs to 14 residues. The V gene's germline CDR1 is SQVTM and CDR2 ANQGSEA. CDR3 region: CSASGTGSTDTQYF. The CDR3 DNA sequence: TGCAGCGCATCCGGGACAGGGTCCACAGATACGCAGTATTTT.

The chain is built from TRBV5-1 and TRBJ2-4; TRBD2 agrees at 10 bases. Per germline, CDR1 SGHRS and CDR2 YFSETQ. The CDR3 covers 13 residues. V lost 5 bases to trimming and J lost 9 bases; unmatched junction nucleotides: 5. CDR3 DNA: TGCGCCAGCAGTTGGGCTAGCGGGGGCATTCAGTACTTC. It yields the protein CASSWASGGIQYF.

This chain links TRBV5-4 with TRBJ2-5; 10 nucleotides align to TRBD1. Trimming took 4 bases from V and 3 from J; bases not matched to a gene: 9. The CDR3 length is 16 residues. CDR1 and CDR2 from the germline V gene are SGHNT and YYREEE (reference sequence). This CDR3 is CASSETHGTGEETQYF. CDR3 nucleotides: TGTGCCAGCAGCGAGACCCACGGGACAGGGGAAGAGACCCAGTACTTC.

This clone was observed a single time. The genes are TRBV5-4 and TRBJ1-4, with 9 positions matching TRBD1. Germline CDR1 SGHNT, CDR2 YYREEE (reference sequence). The CDR3 is 15 residues long. V trimming: 4 bases; J trimming: 2 bases; junction bases outside the gene matches: 3. In nucleotides, the CDR3 is TGTGCCAGCAGCCGGACAGGGGCGACTAATGAAAAACTGTTTTTT. Translated: CASSRTGATNEKLFF.

The V gene is TRBV2, the J gene TRBJ2-5; 15 bases fit TRBD2. Germline V gives CDR1 SNHLY, CDR2 FYNNEI. CDR3 length: 15 amino acids. The trim removed 4 bases at V and 4 bases at J, leaving 1 base unmatched. Here the CDR3 reads CASSGTSGGAETQYF. The DNA of the CDR3 is TGTGCCAGCAGTGGGACTAGCGGGGGGGCAGAGACCCAGTACTTC.

V gene TRBV7-2 combines with J gene TRBJ2-3; possibly TRBD2 for D (6 bases). V gave up 5 bases and J gave up 2 bases, with 11 bases separating them. The CDR3 covers 14 residues. Per germline, CDR1 SGHTA and CDR2 FQGNSA. CDR3 in DNA: TGTGCCAGCAGCGGACGGGACTTCACAGATACGCAGTATTTT. This translates into CASSGRDFTDTQYF.

The chain combines TRBV6-1 with TRBJ1-5, with 9 bases that match TRBD1. V lost 7 bases and J lost 6; bases outside the gene matches: 7. Germline values: CDR1 MNHNS, CDR2 SASEGT. The CDR3 extends over 14 amino acids. The chain's CDR3 is CASISTGGSQPQHF. The DNA for the CDR3 is TGTGCCAGCATTTCGACAGGGGGAAGTCAGCCCCAGCATTTT.

The chain combines TRBV5-6 with TRBJ1-1, with D possibly matching TRBD1 (6 bases). Germline CDR1 is SGHDT and CDR2 is YYEEEE. This CDR3 region has 14 residues. V was trimmed by 2 bases and J by 5 bases, leaving 13 bases between them. CDR3 residues: CASSLQGRGTEAFF. Written as DNA, the CDR3 is TGTGCCAGCAGCTTACAAGGGAGGGGGACTGAAGCTTTCTTT.

The chain employs TRBV5-5 and TRBJ2-2, with TRBD1 matching 8 bases. The length of the CDR3 is 16 residues. V lost 0 bases, J lost 3 bases, and 4 bases stayed unmatched. Per the germline V gene, CDR1 is SGHKS and CDR2 is YYEKEE (reference sequence). CDR3 region: CASSLVGTGYTGELFF. As DNA, the CDR3 is TGTGCCAGCAGCTTGGTGGGGACAGGATACACCGGGGAGCTGTTTTTT. Full variable domain (rest looked up from reference TRBV5-5 and TRBJ2-2): DAGVTQSPTHLIKTRGQQVTLRCSPISGHKSVSWYQQVLGQGPQFIFQYYEKEERGRGNFPDRFSARQFPNYSSELNVNALLLGDSALYLCASSLVGTGYTGELFFGEGSRLTVL.

V and J are TRBV5-6 and TRBJ1-5; TRBD1 aligns across 7 bases. V lost 0 bases and J lost 7; bases outside the gene matches: 7. Germline loops: CDR1 SGHDT, CDR2 YYEEEE. This CDR3 region has 15 residues. For the CDR3, the DNA is TGTGCCAGCAGCTTGGGACAGGGTGTAGTCCAGCCCCAGCATTTT. Translating gives CASSLGQGVVQPQHF. The full variable domain, its missing parts supplied by reference TRBV5-6 and TRBJ1-5, is DAGVTQSPTHLIKTRGQQVTLRCSPKSGHDTVSWYQQALGQGPQFIFQYYEEEERQRGNFPDRFSGHQFPNYSSELNVNALLLGDSALYLCASSLGQGVVQPQHFGDGTRLSIL.

This clone was seen once. The chain carries TRBV6-6 and TRBJ1-1, with 8 bases aligning to TRBD1. V trimming: 4 bases; J trimming: 1 base; junction bases outside the gene matches: 2. Germline-derived CDR1 and CDR2 are MNHNY and SVGAGI (reference sequence). This CDR3 has 14 residues. The CDR3 loop is CASSSGQGNTEAFF. In DNA, the CDR3 is TGTGCCAGCAGTTCTGGACAGGGGAACACTGAAGCTTTCTTT.

This clone was detected only a few times. V gene TRBV6-5 combines with J gene TRBJ1-6; D perhaps matches TRBD1 (5 bases). Germline V gene lookup returns CDR1 MNHEY and CDR2 SVGAGI. V was cut by 10 bases and J by 4 bases, with 11 bases left in between. This CDR3 has 13 amino acids. The CDR3: CATGGDYNSPLHF. The CDR3 DNA is TGTGCCACCGGGGGGGATTATAATTCACCCCTCCACTTT.

V is TRBV5-6 and J is TRBJ1-6; TRBD1 aligns across 7 bases. The ends lost 4 bases at V and 0 bases at J; junction bases unmatched: 7. The CDR3 extends over 17 amino acids. The germline gives CDR1 SGHDT, CDR2 YYEEEE. The CDR3 nucleotides are TGTGCCAGCAGCCACACAGGGGCCAGCTCCTATAATTCACCCCTCCACTTT. It yields the protein CASSHTGASSYNSPLHF.

This chain uses TRBV5-1 with TRBJ2-1, with a possible D match to TRBD1 (6 bases). Germline V gene sequence: CDR1 SGHRS, CDR2 YFSETQ. The ends were cut back, 1 base at V and 1 base at J, with 9 bases in the middle. The CDR3 sequence is 15 residues long. The CDR3 region has the DNA TGCGCCAGCAGCTTGTCGACAGGTTCCTACAATGAGCAGTTCTTC. This codes for CASSLSTGSYNEQFF.

The genes are TRBV6-5 and TRBJ2-1; 7 nucleotides agree with TRBD2. The CDR3 totals 15 residues. Trimming took 5 bases from V and 3 from J; bases not matched to a gene: 7. Germline values: CDR1 MNHEY, CDR2 SVGAGI. The CDR3 loop reads CASSTDGGNYNEQFF. CDR3 in DNA: TGTGCCAGCAGTACGGACGGGGGGAACTACAATGAGCAGTTCTTC.

The chain combines TRBV12-5 with TRBJ2-3, with 12 nucleotides matching TRBD2. Germline loops: CDR1 LGHNT, CDR2 FRNRAP. V dropped 1 base and J dropped 2; count of bases not matched to a gene: 7. CDR3 length: 18 amino acids. CDR3 sequence: CASGLALLAGGATDTQYF. The DNA of the CDR3 is TGTGCTAGTGGTTTGGCGTTACTAGCGGGGGGTGCCACAGATACGCAGTATTTT.

This clone was seen a handful of times. V usage is TRBV29-1 and J usage is TRBJ2-3; the match to TRBD1 covers 9 bases. The ends lost 3 bases at V and 7 bases at J; junction bases unmatched: 5. The CDR3 totals 13 residues. Germline V CDR1 and CDR2: SQVTM, ANQGSEA. The CDR3 bases are TGCAGCGTTGAGGGACAGGGTATGAATACGCAGTATTTT. As protein: CSVEGQGMNTQYF.